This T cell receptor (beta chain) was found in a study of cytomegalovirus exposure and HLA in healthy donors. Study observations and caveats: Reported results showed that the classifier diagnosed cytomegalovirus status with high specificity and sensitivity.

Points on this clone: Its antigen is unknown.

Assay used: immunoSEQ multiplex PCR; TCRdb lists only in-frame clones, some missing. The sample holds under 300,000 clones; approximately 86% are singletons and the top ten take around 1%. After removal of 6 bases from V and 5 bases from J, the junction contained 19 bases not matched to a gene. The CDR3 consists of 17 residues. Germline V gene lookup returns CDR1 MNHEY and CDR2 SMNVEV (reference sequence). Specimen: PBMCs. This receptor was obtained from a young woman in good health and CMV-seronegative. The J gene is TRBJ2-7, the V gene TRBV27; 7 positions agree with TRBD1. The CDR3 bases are TGTGCCAGCAGCCATCCCCCTCTCGACAGGGAAAGAAACGAGCAGTACTTC. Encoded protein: CASSHPPLDRERNEQYF.